The following is a T cell receptor beta chain sequence with its context. This sample is drawn from a study of cytomegalovirus exposure and HLA in healthy donors. Researchers ran the PCR with 60 Vbeta and 13 Jbeta primers. Using immunoSEQ multiplex PCR, the repertoire was profiled, and TCRdb retains in-frame clones only, with some absent. The repertoire consists of 200,000 or so clones, with approximately 87% occurring once and the leading ten covering around 1.2%. Healthy bone marrow donors made up the cohort. Trimming stripped 6 bases from V and 4 bases from J, with 13 bases between. Germline V gives CDR1 LGHNA, CDR2 YNFKEQ. The length of the CDR3 is 14 residues.

The sequencing sample was made of PBMCs. This rearrangement joins TRBV4-2 to TRBJ2-1; tentatively, D is TRBD2 (6 bases). This TCR was recovered from a human donor in good health. The CDR3: CASRGAGDYNEQFF. CDR3 in DNA: TGTGCCAGCAGAGGAGCGGGTGATTACAATGAGCAGTTCTTC.